This section outlines one TCR beta chain sequence together with its context. Its matching antigen is unknown. One entry per CDR3 protein, called by TCRdb with MiXCR from the reads. The sample lists 50,000 or so distinct CDR3 sequences, over 15% occurring once. The CDR3 spans 16 residues. V dropped 0 bases and J dropped 4 bases, with 12 bases sitting between them. Germline V gene lookup returns CDR1 MNHEY and CDR2 SVGEGT. The data originate from a study of T cell repertoires in cytomegalovirus infection. Study outcomes and limitations: Dominant in the ex vivo response were TCR beta clonotypes restricted by HLA-C and specific for CMV.

Here the sequenced sample was CD8+ T cells from cultured PBMCs, taken from culture after CMV antigen stimulation. This receptor was identified in a human donor in good health (CMV status not recorded). Some clones in this sample may be carry-over from other donors' samples. V is TRBV6-2 or TRBV6-3 and J is TRBJ2-2; D might be TRBD2 (5 bases). The CDR3: CASSYSFTGITGELFF. In DNA form, the CDR3 reads TGTGCCAGCAGTTACTCGTTTACGGGAATCACCGGGGAGCTGTTTTTT.